This T cell receptor beta chain emerged from a study of prognosis after radiotherapy for stage I lung cancer. Turning to the study itself: Recruiting of stage I non-small cell lung cancer patients into the study occurred between early 2018 and early 2019. Whole-study results and caveats: Diminished Shannon entropy following stereotactic body radiation therapy characterized patients who developed distant metastases.

Multiplex PCR, run in two rounds, amplified TCR beta CDR3 from genomic DNA. During first-round PCR, primers specific to each TRBV and TRBJ gene were used. One entry per CDR3 protein, called by TCRdb with MiXCR from the multiplex PCR reads. The top ten hold around a fifth of the sample, which has 20,000 to 30,000 distinct CDR3 sequences, about 40% seen once. The CDR3 runs to 16 residues. CDR1 is MDHEN and CDR2 is SYDVKM in the germline V gene. V lost 2 bases and J lost 6; bases outside the gene matches: 13. This clonotype was seen at least ten times. What it binds is not known. The chain couples TRBV28 to TRBJ2-7; TRBD1 aligns across 7 bases. The specimen was PBMCs, collected before or after stereotactic body radiation therapy (not recorded which). This TCR was recovered from a donor over 45 with non-small cell lung cancer. The CDR3, as DNA: TGTGCCAGCAGTTTAGTTCGGACAGGCCCTCGACTCGAGCAGTACTTC. Its translation: CASSLVRTGPRLEQYF.